The present T cell receptor beta chain was sequenced within a study of control samples from healthy donors and cancer patients. The table came from immunoSEQ multiplex PCR; TCRdb's copy has only in-frame clones and leaves some out. The sample records about 100,000 clones, roughly 80% being singletons. Germline CDR1 and CDR2: SGHNT and YYREEE (reference sequence). This CDR3 comprises 15 residues. Trimming cost V 4 bases and J 9 bases; bases outside gene matches: 11. Sequenced input: blood. The clonotype originates from a man aged 25 to 45 in good health. The chain employs TRBV5-4 and TRBJ2-2, with 8 bases fitting TRBD1. CDR3 sequence reads: CASSTDNRGYRELFF. CDR3 DNA: TGTGCCAGCAGCACGGACAACAGGGGGTACAGGGAGCTGTTTTTT.